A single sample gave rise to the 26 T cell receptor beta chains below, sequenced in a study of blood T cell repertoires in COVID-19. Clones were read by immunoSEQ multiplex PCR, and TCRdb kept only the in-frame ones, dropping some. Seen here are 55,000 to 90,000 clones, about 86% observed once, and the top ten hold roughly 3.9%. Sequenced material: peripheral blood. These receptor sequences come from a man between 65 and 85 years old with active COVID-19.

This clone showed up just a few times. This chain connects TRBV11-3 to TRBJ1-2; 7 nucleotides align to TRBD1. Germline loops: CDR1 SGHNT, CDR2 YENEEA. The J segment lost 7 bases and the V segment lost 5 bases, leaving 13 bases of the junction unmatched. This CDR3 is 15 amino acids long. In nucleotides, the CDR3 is TGTGCCAGCAGCCGTGAGGGCCAGGGGGGTCGTGGCTACACCTTC. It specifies CASSREGQGGRGYTF.

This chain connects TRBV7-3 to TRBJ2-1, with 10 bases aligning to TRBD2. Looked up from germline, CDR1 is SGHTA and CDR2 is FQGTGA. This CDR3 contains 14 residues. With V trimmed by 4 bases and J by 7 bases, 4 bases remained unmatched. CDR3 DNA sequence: TGTGCCAGCAGCTCACTAGCGGGAATGAATGAGCAGTTCTTC. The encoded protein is CASSSLAGMNEQFF.

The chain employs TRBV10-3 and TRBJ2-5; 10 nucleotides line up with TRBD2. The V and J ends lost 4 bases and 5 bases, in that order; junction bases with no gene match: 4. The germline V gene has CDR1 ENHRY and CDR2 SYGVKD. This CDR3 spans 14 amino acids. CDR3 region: CAISASGSGETQYF. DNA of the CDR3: TGTGCCATCAGTGCTAGCGGGAGTGGGGAGACCCAGTACTTC.

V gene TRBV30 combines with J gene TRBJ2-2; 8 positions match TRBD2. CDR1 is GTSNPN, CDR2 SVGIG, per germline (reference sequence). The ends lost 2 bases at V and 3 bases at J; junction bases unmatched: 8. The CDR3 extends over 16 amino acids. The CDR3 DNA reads TGTGCCTGGAGTCCCAGGACTAGCTGGGACACCGGGGAGCTGTTTTTT. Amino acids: CAWSPRTSWDTGELFF. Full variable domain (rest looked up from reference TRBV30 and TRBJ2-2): SQTIHQWPATLVQPVGSPLSLECTVEGTSNPNLYWYRQAAGRGLQLLFYSVGIGQISSEVPQNLSASRPQDRQFILSSKKLLLSDSGFYLCAWSPRTSWDTGELFFGEGSRLTVL.

The CDR3 loop reads CASRQTGGLSTNEKLFF. DNA for the CDR3: TGTGCCAGCAGGCAAACAGGGGGCCTGTCGACTAATGAAAAACTGTTTTTT. This rearrangement joins TRBV2 to TRBJ1-4; 9 nucleotides match TRBD1. The CDR3 contains 17 residues. The J segment lost 2 bases and the V segment lost 6 bases, leaving 10 bases of the junction unmatched. The V gene's germline CDR1 is SNHLY and CDR2 FYNNEI.

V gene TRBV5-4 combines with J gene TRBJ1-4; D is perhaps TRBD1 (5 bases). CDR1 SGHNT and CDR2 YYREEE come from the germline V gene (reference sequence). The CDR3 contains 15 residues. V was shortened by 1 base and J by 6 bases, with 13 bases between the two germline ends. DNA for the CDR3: TGTGCCAGCAGCTTGTCTGTGGGGCAGGATGAAAAACTGTTTTTT. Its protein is CASSLSVGQDEKLFF.

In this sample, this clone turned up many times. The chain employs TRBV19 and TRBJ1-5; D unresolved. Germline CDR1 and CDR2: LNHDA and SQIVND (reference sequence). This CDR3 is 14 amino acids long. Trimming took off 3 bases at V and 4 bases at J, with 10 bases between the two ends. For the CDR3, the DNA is TGTGCCAGTAGTATTTCGGCAGCGAATCAGCCCCAGCATTTT. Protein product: CASSISAANQPQHF.

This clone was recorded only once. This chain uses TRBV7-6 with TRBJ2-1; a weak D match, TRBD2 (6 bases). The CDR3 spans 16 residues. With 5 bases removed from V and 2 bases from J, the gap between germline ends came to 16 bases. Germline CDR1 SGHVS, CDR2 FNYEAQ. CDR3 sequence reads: CASSTQAGSPYNEQFF. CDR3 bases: TGTGCCAGCAGCACCCAGGCGGGGTCTCCCTACAATGAGCAGTTCTTC.

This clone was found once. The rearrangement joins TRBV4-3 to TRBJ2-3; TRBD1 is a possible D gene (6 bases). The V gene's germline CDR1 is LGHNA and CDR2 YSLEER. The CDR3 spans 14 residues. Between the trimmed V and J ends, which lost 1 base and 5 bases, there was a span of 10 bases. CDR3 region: CASSQGLGGDTQYF. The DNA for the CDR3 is TGCGCCAGCAGCCAAGGGCTAGGGGGAGATACGCAGTATTTT.

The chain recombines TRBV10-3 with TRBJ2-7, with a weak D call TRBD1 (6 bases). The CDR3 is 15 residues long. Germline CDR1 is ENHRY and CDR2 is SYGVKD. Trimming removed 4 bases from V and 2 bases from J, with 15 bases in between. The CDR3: CAISVGAGVTYEQYF. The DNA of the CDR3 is TGTGCCATCAGTGTGGGGGCAGGGGTGACCTACGAGCAGTACTTC.

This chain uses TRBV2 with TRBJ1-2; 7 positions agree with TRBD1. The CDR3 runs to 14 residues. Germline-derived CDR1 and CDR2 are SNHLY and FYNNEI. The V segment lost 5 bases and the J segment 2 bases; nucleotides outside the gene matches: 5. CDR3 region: CASSPTGTNYGYTF. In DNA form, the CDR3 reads TGTGCCAGCAGTCCGACAGGGACCAACTATGGCTACACCTTC.

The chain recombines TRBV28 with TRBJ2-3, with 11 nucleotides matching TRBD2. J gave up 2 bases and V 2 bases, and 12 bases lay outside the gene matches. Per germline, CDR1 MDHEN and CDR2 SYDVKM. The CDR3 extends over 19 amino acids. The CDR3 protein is CASSLGGRGLADYTDTQYF. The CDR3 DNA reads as TGTGCCAGCAGTTTAGGGGGGAGGGGACTAGCGGACTACACAGATACGCAGTATTTT.

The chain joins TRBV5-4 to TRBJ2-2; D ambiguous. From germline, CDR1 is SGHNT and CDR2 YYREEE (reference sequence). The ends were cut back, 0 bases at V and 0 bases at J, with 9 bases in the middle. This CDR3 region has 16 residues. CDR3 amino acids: CASSLDPEPNTGELFF. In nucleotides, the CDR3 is TGTGCCAGCAGCTTGGACCCGGAGCCGAACACCGGGGAGCTGTTTTTT.

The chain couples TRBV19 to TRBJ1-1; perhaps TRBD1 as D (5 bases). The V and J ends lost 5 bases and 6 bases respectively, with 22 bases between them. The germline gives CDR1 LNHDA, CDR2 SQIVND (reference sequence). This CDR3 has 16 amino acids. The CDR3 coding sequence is TGTGCCAGTAGTCTCCGGGACCGAACCGGGGGGGCTGAAGCTTTCTTT. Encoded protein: CASSLRDRTGGAEAFF.

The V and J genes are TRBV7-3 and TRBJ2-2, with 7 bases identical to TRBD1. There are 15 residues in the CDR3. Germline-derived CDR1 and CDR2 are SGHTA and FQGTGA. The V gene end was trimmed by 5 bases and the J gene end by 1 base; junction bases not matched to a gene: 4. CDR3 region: CASSATGWNTGELFF. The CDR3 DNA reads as TGTGCCAGCAGCGCGACAGGGTGGAACACCGGGGAGCTGTTTTTT.

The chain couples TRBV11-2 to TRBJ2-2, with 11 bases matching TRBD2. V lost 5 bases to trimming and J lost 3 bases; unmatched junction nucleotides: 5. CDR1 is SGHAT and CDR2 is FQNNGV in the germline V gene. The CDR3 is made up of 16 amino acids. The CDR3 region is CASSPQGLADTGELFF. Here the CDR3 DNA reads TGTGCCAGCAGCCCGCAGGGACTAGCGGACACCGGGGAGCTGTTTTTT.

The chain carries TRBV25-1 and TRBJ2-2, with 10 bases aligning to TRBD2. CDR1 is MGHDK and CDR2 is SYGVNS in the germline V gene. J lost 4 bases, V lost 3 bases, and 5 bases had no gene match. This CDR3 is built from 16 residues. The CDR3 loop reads CASSESAGGATGELFF. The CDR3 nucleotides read TGTGCCAGCAGTGAGTCAGCGGGAGGGGCCACCGGGGAGCTGTTTTTT.

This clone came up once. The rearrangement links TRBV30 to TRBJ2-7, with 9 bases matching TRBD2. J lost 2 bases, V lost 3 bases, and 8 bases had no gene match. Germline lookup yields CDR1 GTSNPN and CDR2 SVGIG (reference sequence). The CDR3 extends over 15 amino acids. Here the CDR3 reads CAWSRASGNAYEQYF. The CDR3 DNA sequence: TGTGCCTGGAGCCGGGCTAGCGGGAACGCCTACGAGCAGTACTTC.

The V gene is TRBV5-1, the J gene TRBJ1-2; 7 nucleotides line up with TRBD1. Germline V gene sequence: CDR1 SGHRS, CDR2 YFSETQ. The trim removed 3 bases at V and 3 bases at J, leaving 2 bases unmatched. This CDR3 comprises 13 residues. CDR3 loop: CASSSDRDYGYTF. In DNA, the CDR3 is TGCGCCAGCAGCTCCGACAGGGACTATGGCTACACCTTC.

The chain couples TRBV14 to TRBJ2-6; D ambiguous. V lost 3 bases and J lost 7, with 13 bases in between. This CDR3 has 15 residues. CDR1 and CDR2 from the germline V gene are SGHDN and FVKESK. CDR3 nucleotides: TGTGCCAGCAGCCACGACGTCTGGGCCGCCAACGTCCTGACTTTC. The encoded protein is CASSHDVWAANVLTF.

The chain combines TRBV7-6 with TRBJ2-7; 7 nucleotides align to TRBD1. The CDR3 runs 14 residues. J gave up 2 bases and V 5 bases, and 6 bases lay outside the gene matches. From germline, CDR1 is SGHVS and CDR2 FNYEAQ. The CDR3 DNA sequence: TGTGCCAGCAGCCCTCGGACAGGCGCCTACGAGCAGTACTTC. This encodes CASSPRTGAYEQYF. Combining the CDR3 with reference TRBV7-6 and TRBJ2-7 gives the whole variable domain GAGVSQSPRYKVTKRGQDVALRCDPISGHVSLYWYRQALGQGPEFLTYFNYEAQQDKSGLPNDRFSAERPEGSISTLTIQRTEQRDSAMYRCASSPRTGAYEQYFGPGTRLTVT.

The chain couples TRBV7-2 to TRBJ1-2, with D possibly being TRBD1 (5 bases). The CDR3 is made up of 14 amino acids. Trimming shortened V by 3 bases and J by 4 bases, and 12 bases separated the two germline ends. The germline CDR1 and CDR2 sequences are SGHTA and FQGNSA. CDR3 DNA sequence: TGTGCCAGCAGCTTGGGGCAGGGCCCCTATGGCTACACCTTC. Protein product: CASSLGQGPYGYTF.

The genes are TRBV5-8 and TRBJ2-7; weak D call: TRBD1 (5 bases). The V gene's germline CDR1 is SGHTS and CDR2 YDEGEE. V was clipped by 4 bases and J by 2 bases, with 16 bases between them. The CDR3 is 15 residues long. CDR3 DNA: TGTGCCAGCAGCCCAACAGGCGCGTCAACCTACGAGCAGTACTTC. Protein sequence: CASSPTGASTYEQYF.

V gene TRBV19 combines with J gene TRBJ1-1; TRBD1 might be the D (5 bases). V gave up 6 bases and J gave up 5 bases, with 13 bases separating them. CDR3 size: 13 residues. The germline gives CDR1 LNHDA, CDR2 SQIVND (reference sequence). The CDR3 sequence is CASRGQGETEAFF. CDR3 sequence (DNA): TGTGCCAGTAGAGGGCAGGGTGAGACTGAAGCTTTCTTT. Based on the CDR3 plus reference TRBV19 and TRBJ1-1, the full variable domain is DGGITQSPKYLFRKEGQNVTLSCEQNLNHDAMYWYRQDPGQGLRLIYYSQIVNDFQKGDIAEGYSVSREKKESFPLTVTSAQKNPTAFYLCASRGQGETEAFFGQGTRLTVV.

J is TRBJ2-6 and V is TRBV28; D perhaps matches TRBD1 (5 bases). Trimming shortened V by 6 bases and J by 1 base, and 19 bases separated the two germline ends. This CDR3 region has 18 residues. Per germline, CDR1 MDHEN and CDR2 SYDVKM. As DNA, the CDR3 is TGTGCCAGCAGCCGTAGGGGCACCAGAACTTCTGGGGCCAACGTCCTGACTTTC. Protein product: CASSRRGTRTSGANVLTF.

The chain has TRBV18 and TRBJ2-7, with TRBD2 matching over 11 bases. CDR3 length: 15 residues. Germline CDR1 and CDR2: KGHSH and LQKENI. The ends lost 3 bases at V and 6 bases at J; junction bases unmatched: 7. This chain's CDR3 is CASSPSGRAGGEQYF. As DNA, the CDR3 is TGTGCCAGCTCACCTAGCGGGAGGGCCGGGGGCGAGCAGTACTTC.